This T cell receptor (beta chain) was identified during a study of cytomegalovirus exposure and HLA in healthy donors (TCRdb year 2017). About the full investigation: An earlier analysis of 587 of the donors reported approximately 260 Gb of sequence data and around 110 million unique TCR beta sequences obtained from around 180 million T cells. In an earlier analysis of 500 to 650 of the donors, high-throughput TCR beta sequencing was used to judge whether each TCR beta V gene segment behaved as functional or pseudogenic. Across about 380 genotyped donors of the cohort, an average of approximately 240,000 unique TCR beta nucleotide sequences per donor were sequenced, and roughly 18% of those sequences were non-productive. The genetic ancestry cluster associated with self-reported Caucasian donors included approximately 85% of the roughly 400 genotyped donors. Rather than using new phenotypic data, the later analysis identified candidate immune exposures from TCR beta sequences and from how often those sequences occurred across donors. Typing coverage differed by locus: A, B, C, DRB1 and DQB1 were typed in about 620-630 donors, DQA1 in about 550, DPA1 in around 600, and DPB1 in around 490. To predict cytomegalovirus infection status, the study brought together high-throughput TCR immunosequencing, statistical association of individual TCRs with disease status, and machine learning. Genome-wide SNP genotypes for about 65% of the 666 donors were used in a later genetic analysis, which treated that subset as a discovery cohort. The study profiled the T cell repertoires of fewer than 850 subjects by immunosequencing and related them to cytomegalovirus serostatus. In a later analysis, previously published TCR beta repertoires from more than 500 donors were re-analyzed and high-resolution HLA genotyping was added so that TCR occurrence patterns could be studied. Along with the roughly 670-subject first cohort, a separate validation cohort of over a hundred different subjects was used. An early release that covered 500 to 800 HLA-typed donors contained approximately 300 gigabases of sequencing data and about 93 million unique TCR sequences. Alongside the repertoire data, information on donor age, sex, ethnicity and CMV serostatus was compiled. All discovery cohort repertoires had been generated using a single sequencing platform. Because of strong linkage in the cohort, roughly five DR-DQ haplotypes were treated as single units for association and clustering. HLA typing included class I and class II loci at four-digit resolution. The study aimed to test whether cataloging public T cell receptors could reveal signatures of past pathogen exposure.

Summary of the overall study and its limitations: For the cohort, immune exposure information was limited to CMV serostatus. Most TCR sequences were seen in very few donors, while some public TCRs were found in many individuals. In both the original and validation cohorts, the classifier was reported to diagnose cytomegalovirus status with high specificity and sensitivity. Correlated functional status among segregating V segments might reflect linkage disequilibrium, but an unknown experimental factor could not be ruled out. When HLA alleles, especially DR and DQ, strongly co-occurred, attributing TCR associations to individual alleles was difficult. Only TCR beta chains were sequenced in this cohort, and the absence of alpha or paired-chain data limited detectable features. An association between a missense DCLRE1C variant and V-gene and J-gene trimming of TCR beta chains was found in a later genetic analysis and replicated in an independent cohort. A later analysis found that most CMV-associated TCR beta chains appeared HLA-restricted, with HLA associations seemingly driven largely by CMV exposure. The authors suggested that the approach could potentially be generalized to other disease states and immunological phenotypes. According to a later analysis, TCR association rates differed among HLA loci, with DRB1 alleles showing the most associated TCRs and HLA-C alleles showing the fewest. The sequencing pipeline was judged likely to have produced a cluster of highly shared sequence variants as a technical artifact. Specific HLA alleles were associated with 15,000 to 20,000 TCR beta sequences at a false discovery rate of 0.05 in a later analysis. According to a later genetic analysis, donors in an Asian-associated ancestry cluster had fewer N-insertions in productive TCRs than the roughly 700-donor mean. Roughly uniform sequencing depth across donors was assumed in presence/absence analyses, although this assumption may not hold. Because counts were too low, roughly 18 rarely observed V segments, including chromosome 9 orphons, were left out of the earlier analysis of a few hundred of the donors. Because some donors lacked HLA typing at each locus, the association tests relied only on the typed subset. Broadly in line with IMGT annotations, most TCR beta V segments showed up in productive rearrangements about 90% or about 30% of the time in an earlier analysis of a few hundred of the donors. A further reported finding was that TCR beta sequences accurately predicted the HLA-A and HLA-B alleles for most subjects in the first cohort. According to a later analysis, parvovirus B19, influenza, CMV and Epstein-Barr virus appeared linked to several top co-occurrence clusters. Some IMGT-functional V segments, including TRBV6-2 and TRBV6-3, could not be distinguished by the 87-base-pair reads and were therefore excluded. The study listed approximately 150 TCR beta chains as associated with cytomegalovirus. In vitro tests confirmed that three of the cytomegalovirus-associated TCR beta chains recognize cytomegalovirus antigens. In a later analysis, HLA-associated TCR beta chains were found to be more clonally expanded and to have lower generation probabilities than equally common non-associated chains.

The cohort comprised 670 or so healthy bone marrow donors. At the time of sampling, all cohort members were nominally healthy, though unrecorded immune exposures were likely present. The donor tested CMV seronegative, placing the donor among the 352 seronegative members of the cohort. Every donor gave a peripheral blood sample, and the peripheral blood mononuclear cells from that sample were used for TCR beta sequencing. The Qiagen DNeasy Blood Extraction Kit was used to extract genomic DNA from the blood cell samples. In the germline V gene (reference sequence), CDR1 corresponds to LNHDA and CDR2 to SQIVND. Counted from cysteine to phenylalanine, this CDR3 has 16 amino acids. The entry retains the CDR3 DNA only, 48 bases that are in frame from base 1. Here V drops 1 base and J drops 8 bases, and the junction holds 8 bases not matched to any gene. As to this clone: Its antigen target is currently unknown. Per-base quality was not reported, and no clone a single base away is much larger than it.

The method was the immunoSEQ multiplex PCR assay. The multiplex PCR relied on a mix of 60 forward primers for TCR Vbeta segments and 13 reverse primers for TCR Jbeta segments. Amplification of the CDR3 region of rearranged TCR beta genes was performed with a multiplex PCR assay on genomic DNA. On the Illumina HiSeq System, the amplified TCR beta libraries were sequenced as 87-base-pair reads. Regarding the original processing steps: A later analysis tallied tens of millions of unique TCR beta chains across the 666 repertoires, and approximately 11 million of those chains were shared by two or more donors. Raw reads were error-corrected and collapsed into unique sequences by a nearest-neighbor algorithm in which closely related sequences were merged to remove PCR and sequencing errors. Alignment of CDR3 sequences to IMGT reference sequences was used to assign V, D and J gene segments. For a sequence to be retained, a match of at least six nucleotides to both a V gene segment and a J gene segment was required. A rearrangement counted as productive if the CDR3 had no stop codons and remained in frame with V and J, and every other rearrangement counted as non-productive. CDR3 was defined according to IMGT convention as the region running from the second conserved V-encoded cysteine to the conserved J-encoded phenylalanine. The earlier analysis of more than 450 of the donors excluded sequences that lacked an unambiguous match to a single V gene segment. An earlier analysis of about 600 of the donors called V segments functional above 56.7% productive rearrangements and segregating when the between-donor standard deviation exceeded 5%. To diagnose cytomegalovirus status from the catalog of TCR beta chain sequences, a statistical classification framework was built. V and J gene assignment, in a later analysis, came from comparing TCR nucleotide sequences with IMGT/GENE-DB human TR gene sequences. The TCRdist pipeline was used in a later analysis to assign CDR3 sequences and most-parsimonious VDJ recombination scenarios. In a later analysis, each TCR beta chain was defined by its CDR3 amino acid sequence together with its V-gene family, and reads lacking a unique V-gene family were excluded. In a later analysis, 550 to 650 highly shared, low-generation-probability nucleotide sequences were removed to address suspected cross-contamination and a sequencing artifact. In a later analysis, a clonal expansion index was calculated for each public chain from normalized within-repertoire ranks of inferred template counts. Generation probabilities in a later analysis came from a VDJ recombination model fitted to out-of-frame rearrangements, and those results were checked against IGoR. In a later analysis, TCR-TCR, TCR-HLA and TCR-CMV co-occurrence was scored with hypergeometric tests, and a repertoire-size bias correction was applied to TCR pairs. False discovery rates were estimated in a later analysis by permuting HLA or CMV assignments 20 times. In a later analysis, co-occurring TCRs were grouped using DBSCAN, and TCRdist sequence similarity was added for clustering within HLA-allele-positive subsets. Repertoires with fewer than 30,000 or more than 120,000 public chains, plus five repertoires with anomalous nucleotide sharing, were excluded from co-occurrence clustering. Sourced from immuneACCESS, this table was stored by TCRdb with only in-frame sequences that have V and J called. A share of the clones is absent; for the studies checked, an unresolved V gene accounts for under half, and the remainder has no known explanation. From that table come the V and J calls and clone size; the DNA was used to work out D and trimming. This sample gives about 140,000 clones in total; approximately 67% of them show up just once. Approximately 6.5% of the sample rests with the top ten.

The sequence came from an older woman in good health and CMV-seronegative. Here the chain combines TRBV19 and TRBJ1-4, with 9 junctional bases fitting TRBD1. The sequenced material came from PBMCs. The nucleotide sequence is TGTGCCAGTAGTATAGGCGCCGGGACAGGGTTAGAAAAACTGTTTTTT. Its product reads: CASSIGAGTGLEKLFF.